This T cell receptor (beta chain) was documented in a study of blood T cell repertoires in COVID-19. Study-wide background: Samples of COVID-19 (acute and convalescent) were obtained from the United States, Italy and Spain.

V lost 2 bases, J lost 0 bases, and 11 bases lay in between. This CDR3 has 15 residues. Germline V lookup: CDR1 SQVTM, CDR2 ANQGSEA. Some clones are missing from TCRdb's copy, which holds only in-frame ones; the method was immunoSEQ multiplex PCR. The sample includes about 95,000 clones, more than 75% of them seen just once. This chain connects TRBV29-1 to TRBJ1-5; weak D call: TRBD1 (6 bases). Sequencing was carried out using peripheral blood. The clonotype originates from a human donor in a cohort sampled during active COVID-19. CDR3 bases: TGCAGCGTTGAACAACAGGGAAGTAGCAATCAGCCCCAGCATTTT. This codes for CSVEQQGSSNQPQHF.